The 24 T cell receptor beta chains given below trace back to one sample, sequenced in a study of T cell responses to AZD1222 COVID-19 vaccine. TCRdb's table, derived via immunoSEQ multiplex PCR, lists solely in-frame clones and lacks some. The sample consists of about 130,000 clones, roughly 90% of them appearing once. The sample here was peripheral blood, taken on day 0 of AZD1222 vaccination. These TCRs come from an adult in good health.

The rearrangement links TRBV18 to TRBJ1-4; no clear D. This CDR3 region has 15 residues. V lost 3 bases and J lost 8, with 16 bases in between. Germline V CDR1 and CDR2: KGHSH, LQKENI. In DNA, the CDR3 is TGTGCCAGCTCACCCCAAACCCGGTCGGGAGAAAAACTGTTTTTT. Amino acid sequence: CASSPQTRSGEKLFF.

This chain joins TRBV2 and TRBJ1-1; a weak D match, TRBD1 (6 bases). This CDR3 is 11 amino acids long. Trimming left V 6 bases short and J 10 bases short, with 12 bases between. CDR1 and CDR2 from the germline V gene are SNHLY and FYNNEI. The CDR3 sequence: CASRYQGPAFF. The CDR3 bases are TGTGCCAGCAGGTACCAGGGGCCAGCTTTCTTT.

The chain is built from TRBV10-2 and TRBJ2-1; possible D gene TRBD1, 6 bases. With 2 bases removed from V and 6 bases from J, the gap between germline ends came to 14 bases. The CDR3 extends over 15 amino acids. Germline V CDR1 and CDR2: WSHSY, SAAADI. CDR3 DNA: TGCGCCAGCAGTGAGGTCGTCGGACAGATCAATGAGCAGTTCTTC. As protein: CASSEVVGQINEQFF.

About this clone itself: One end of the junction varies from germline; a read error may be responsible. The rearrangement joins TRBV7-8 to TRBJ2-5; possibly TRBD2 for D (6 bases). Germline lookup yields CDR1 SGHVS and CDR2 FQNEAQ. The CDR3 has 16 amino acids. CDR3: CASSLATDRRAWTQYF. Written as DNA, the CDR3 is TGTGCCAGCAGCCTAGCGACGGACCGCCGGGCATGGACCCAGTACTTC.

This clone was observed once. The rearrangement joins TRBV5-1 to TRBJ1-1; D gene ambiguous. There are 16 residues in the CDR3. Per the germline V gene, CDR1 is SGHRS and CDR2 is YFSETQ. With 4 bases removed from V and 0 bases from J, the gap between germline ends came to 16 bases. The CDR3 DNA reads TGCGCCAGCAGCCCCTTATCCGATCCGATGAACACTGAAGCTTTCTTT. Translation gives CASSPLSDPMNTEAFF.

This clone has just a few counts. CDR3 coding DNA: TGTGCCATCAGTGAGTCTCAGTATGGCTACACCTTC. Amino acids: CAISESQYGYTF. V gene TRBV10-3 combines with J gene TRBJ1-2; no reliable D call. Trimming took 0 bases from V and 5 from J, leaving 4 bases between them. Germline V gives CDR1 ENHRY, CDR2 SYGVKD. This CDR3 contains 12 residues.

The chain recombines TRBV14 with TRBJ1-6; D uncertain. Germline values: CDR1 SGHDN, CDR2 FVKESK. V was shortened by 4 bases and J by 6 bases, with 10 bases between the two germline ends. The CDR3 sequence is 14 residues long. The CDR3 nucleotides are TGTGCCAGCAGCCGATCGATCCCTAATTCACCCCTCCACTTT. Protein product: CASSRSIPNSPLHF.

This chain connects TRBV7-8 to TRBJ2-2; no clear D gene. Deletions cut 5 bases from V and 8 bases from J, with 9 bases between. The germline V gene encodes CDR1 SGHVS and CDR2 FQNEAQ. This CDR3 spans 12 amino acids. For the CDR3, the DNA is TGTGCCAGCAGCCCTGTTACGGGGGAGCTGTTTTTT. Protein: CASSPVTGELFF. The full variable domain, with the rest looked up from reference TRBV7-8 and TRBJ2-2, is GAGVSQSPRYKVAKRGQDVALRCDPISGHVSLFWYQQALGQGPEFLTYFQNEAQLDKSGLPSDRFFAERPEGSVSTLKIQRTQQEDSAVYLCASSPVTGELFFGEGSRLTVL.

The genes are TRBV19 and TRBJ2-5; a weak D match, TRBD1 (7 bases). CDR3 length equals 13 residues. CDR1 is LNHDA, CDR2 SQIVND, per germline (reference sequence). The V end was cut by 6 bases, the J end by 2 bases, with 10 bases between. CDR3 sequence: CASSAGQQETQYF. In DNA form, the CDR3 reads TGTGCCAGTAGCGCGGGACAGCAAGAGACCCAGTACTTC.

The chain links TRBV3-1 (or the pseudogene TRBV3-2) to TRBJ1-2; TRBD1 might be the D (6 bases). The V and J ends lost 2 bases and 6 bases respectively, with 13 bases between them. The CDR3 extends over 14 amino acids. Germline V CDR1 and CDR2: LGHDT, YNNKEL (reference sequence). Here the CDR3 reads CASSQLQGFNGYTF. For the CDR3, the DNA is TGTGCCAGCAGCCAACTACAGGGATTTAATGGCTACACCTTC.

This chain uses TRBV12-3 or TRBV12-4 with TRBJ2-6; D is ambiguous. Trimming left V 3 bases short and J 1 base short, with 1 base between. The CDR3 has 13 residues. The CDR3 region has the DNA TGTGCCAGCAGTTTTTCTGGGGCCAACGTCCTGACTTTC. This sequence encodes CASSFSGANVLTF.

This clone was seen only a few times. The V gene is TRBV28, the J gene TRBJ2-7, with D possibly matching TRBD2 (5 bases). CDR1 and CDR2 (germline): MDHEN, SYDVKM. Trimming stripped 6 bases from V and 2 bases from J, with 17 bases between. CDR3 length equals 15 residues. The DNA of the CDR3 is TGTGCCAGCAGCCGTGGACTTTTGACCACCTACGAGCAGTACTTC. Translated: CASSRGLLTTYEQYF.

The chain joins TRBV19 to TRBJ2-7; 7 bases line up with TRBD1. The CDR3 runs 16 residues. Per the germline V gene, CDR1 is LNHDA and CDR2 is SQIVND (reference sequence). V dropped 4 bases and J dropped 3; count of bases not matched to a gene: 12. The CDR3 DNA reads TGTGCCAGTAGTACCCTCGGGACAGACAATTACTACGAGCAGTACTTC. Protein sequence: CASSTLGTDNYYEQYF. The full variable domain, in which reference TRBV19 and TRBJ2-7 provide the parts outside the CDR3, is DGGITQSPKYLFRKEGQNVTLSCEQNLNHDAMYWYRQDPGQGLRLIYYSQIVNDFQKGDIAEGYSVSREKKESFPLTVTSAQKNPTAFYLCASSTLGTDNYYEQYFGPGTRLTVT.

V gene TRBV4-3 combines with J gene TRBJ2-7; 7 nucleotides match TRBD1. The CDR3 is 14 residues long. CDR1 is LGHNA, CDR2 YSLEER, per germline. V trimming: 4 bases; J trimming: 6 bases; junction bases outside the gene matches: 9. CDR3 protein: CASSRTTGTVEQYF. The CDR3 DNA reads as TGCGCCAGCAGCCGCACTACCGGGACAGTCGAGCAGTACTTC.

The table lists this clone with a count of one. The rearrangement uses TRBV6-2 or TRBV6-3 and TRBJ1-5, with D possibly being TRBD1 (5 bases). Looked up from germline, CDR1 is MNHEY and CDR2 is SVGEGT. This CDR3 comprises 13 residues. V gave up 3 bases and J gave up 6 bases, with 9 bases separating them. The CDR3 loop reads CASSYKRGQPQHF. The CDR3 DNA sequence: TGTGCCAGCAGTTATAAGAGGGGTCAGCCCCAGCATTTT.

V usage is TRBV6-5 and J usage is TRBJ1-2; D remains unclear. Germline CDR1 and CDR2: MNHEY and SVGAGI. Trimming pared 5 bases from V and 4 bases from J, leaving 8 bases between. The CDR3 runs to 12 residues. CDR3 DNA: TGTGCCAGCAGTCCAGGTACCTATGGCTACACCTTC. It is translated as CASSPGTYGYTF.

This clone was detected many times. This chain connects TRBV4-1 to TRBJ1-2; tentative D call: TRBD1 (5 bases). The CDR3 totals 14 residues. From germline, CDR1 is MGHRA and CDR2 YSYEKL. The ends were cut back, 1 base at V and 0 bases at J, with 6 bases in the middle. The CDR3 coding sequence is TGCGCCAGCAGCCAAGCAGGGACTAACTATGGCTACACCTTC. It is translated as CASSQAGTNYGYTF.

The chain uses TRBV6-5 and TRBJ2-7; D may be TRBD1 (6 bases). This CDR3 contains 14 residues. V lost 6 bases, J lost 6 bases, and 18 bases lay in between. Germline V gene lookup returns CDR1 MNHEY and CDR2 SVGAGI. In nucleotides, the CDR3 is TGTGCCAGCAGCCCGAGGGCAGGGGCCGGCGAGCAGTACTTC. This gives the protein CASSPRAGAGEQYF.

This chain connects TRBV4-2 to TRBJ1-6, with 7 bases identical to TRBD1. The CDR3 covers 15 residues. Germline-derived CDR1 and CDR2 are LGHNA and YNFKEQ. V lost 3 bases to trimming and J lost 9 bases; unmatched junction nucleotides: 8. The CDR3 bases are TGTGCCAGCAGCCAGGTAGTCAGGGGGGGTTCACCCCTCCACTTT. It translates to CASSQVVRGGSPLHF.

The J gene is TRBJ1-5, the V gene TRBV28; D uncertain. Trimming stripped 3 bases from V and 12 bases from J, with 9 bases between. CDR1 and CDR2 (germline): MDHEN, SYDVKM. The CDR3 runs 11 residues. The CDR3 here is CASSFGQVQHF. Here the CDR3 DNA reads TGTGCCAGCAGTTTTGGGCAGGTCCAGCATTTT.

The chain is built from TRBV7-9 and TRBJ2-7, with a possible D match to TRBD2 (6 bases). CDR3 size: 13 residues. CDR1 is SEHNR, CDR2 FQNEAQ, per germline (reference sequence). The ends were cut back, 5 bases at V and 4 bases at J, with 12 bases in the middle. The CDR3 DNA follows: TGTGCCAGCAGCGGAGGGCAGACTTACGAGCAGTACTTC. It encodes CASSGGQTYEQYF.

This clone has just a few counts. J is TRBJ2-1 and V is TRBV3-1 (or the pseudogene TRBV3-2); D gene ambiguous. CDR3 length: 16 residues. Germline V gene sequence: CDR1 LGHDT, CDR2 YNNKEL (reference sequence). V was trimmed by 8 bases and J by 9 bases, leaving 26 bases between them. The CDR3 nucleotides are TGTGCCAGCTCCCAAGCGTACAGCCGAAAACGGAGTGAGCAGTTCTTC. Encoded protein: CASSQAYSRKRSEQFF.

A single count supports this clone. The V call is TRBV9, the J call TRBJ1-3; D is unresolved. The CDR3 spans 14 residues. CDR1 is SGDLS and CDR2 is YYNGEE in the germline V gene. V lost 4 bases and J lost 2, with 10 bases in between. CDR3 sequence (DNA): TGTGCCAGCAGCACCCAAGGGACTGGAAACACCATATATTTT. This encodes CASSTQGTGNTIYF. The whole variable domain, filled in from reference TRBV9 and TRBJ1-3, reads DSGVTQTPKHLITATGQRVTLRCSPRSGDLSVYWYQQSLDQGLQFLIQYYNGEERAKGNILERFSAQQFPDLHSELNLSSLELGDSALYFCASSTQGTGNTIYFGEGSWLTVV.

A single count supports this clone. The J gene is TRBJ1-2, the V gene TRBV28, with TRBD1 matching over 8 bases. Germline assignment: CDR1 MDHEN and CDR2 SYDVKM. J lost 7 bases, V lost 6 bases, and 7 bases had no gene match. This CDR3 spans 13 amino acids. For the CDR3, the DNA is TGTGCCAGCAGATATCAGGGGGCGCGTGGCTACACCTTC. It yields the protein CASRYQGARGYTF.